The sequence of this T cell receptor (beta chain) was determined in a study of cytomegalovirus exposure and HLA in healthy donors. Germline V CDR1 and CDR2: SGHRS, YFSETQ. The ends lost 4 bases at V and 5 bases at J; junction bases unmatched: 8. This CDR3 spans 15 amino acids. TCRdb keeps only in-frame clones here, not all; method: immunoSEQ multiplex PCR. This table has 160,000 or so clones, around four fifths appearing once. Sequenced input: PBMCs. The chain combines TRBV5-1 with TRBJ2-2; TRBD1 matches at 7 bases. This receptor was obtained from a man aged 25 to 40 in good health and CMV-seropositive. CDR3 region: CASSARQGMTGELFF. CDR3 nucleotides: TGCGCCAGCAGCGCCCGACAGGGAATGACCGGGGAGCTGTTTTTT.